What follows is one TCR beta chain and its context. The data belong to a study of shared clonotypes between healthy human individuals. The CDR3 contains 15 residues. Some clones are missing from TCRdb's copy, which holds only in-frame ones; the method was immunoSEQ multiplex PCR. Of around 690,000 clones in the sample, about 90% were seen once. The chain couples TRBV12-2 to TRBJ2-7; the table assigns TRBD1, which was not confirmed against the DNA. TRBV12-2 is a known pseudogene. What was sequenced was memory CD8+ T cells from PBMCs. Subset specified: CD45RO+ cells pooled with CCR7-negative TemRA cells. The receptor was isolated from a man aged 18 to 30 in good health. Some clones in this sample may be carry-over from other donors' samples. CDR3 sequence (DNA): TGTGCAAGTCGCTTAGTTACAGGGCCTAGTTACGAGCAGTACTTC. It specifies CASRLVTGPSYEQYF.